The rows below give T cell receptor beta chains drawn from one sample of a study of blood T cell repertoires in COVID-19. This table comes from immunoSEQ multiplex PCR, and its TCRdb copy is limited to in-frame clones, with some not included. This sample has just under 300,000 clones, with around 87% found just once. The sequencing input was peripheral blood. These receptors came from a man aged 65 to 79 with acute or convalescent COVID-19. CDR3s include the opening cysteine and the closing phenylalanine or tryptophan. The order of the fields is CDR3 length, clone size, J gene, D gene, V gene, CDR3 DNA, CDR3 protein. D genes are given only for firm matches. The size of a clone is reported for some rows only, either as once, few or many, or as a class for expanded clones.

length: 14
size: few
J: TRBJ2-3
D: TRBD2
V: TRBV7-9
DNA: TGTGCCAGCAGTCTAGCGGGGAACACAGATACGCAGTATTTT
CDR3: CASSLAGNTDTQYF

length: 16
size: NA
J: TRBJ2-3
D: NA
V: TRBV6-5
DNA: TGTGCCAGCAGTTATCTCCCAGGACATTTCAAAGATACGCAGTATTTT
CDR3: CASSYLPGHFKDTQYF

length: 16
size: NA
J: TRBJ2-1
D: TRBD2
V: TRBV2
DNA: TGTGCCAGCAGATCGGGACTAGCGGGAGGGGACCATGAGCAGTTCTTC
CDR3: CASRSGLAGGDHEQFF

length: 17
size: NA
J: TRBJ1-5
D: TRBD1
V: TRBV19
DNA: TGTGCCAGTAGTATCAGAGGGGGTACAGGGGGCGATCAGCCCCAGCATTTT
CDR3: CASSIRGGTGGDQPQHF

length: 17
size: few
J: TRBJ2-1
D: NA
V: TRBV18
DNA: TGTGCCAGCTCACCCGTGAGGGATACGTCCTCCTACAATGAGCAGTTCTTC
CDR3: CASSPVRDTSSYNEQFF

length: 14
size: NA
J: TRBJ1-1
D: NA
V: TRBV18
DNA: TGTGCCAGCTCACCACTTGACAGGAACACTGAAGCTTTCTTT
CDR3: CASSPLDRNTEAFF

length: 15
size: NA
J: TRBJ1-6
D: TRBD1
V: TRBV28
DNA: TGTGCCAGCAGCCTAGGGACAGGGTTATATTCACCCCTCCACTTT
CDR3: CASSLGTGLYSPLHF

length: 15
size: few
J: TRBJ2-3
D: TRBD1
V: TRBV7-9
DNA: TGTGCCAGCAGCTCGGGGACAGGCTACACAGATACGCAGTATTTT
CDR3: CASSSGTGYTDTQYF

length: 14
size: NA
J: TRBJ2-4
D: TRBD2
V: TRBV7-9
DNA: TGTGCCAGCAGCCCCCCCGGACTAGCGGGAGATCAGTACTTC
CDR3: CASSPPGLAGDQYF

length: 15
size: NA
J: TRBJ1-5
D: TRBD1
V: TRBV4-2
DNA: TGTGCCAGCAGCCGAACCGGGACAGGGGATCAGCCCCAGCATTTT
CDR3: CASSRTGTGDQPQHF

length: 16
size: NA
J: TRBJ1-4
D: TRBD1
V: TRBV28
DNA: TGTGCCAGCAGTCCTAACGCGGGACAGGGTAATGAAAAACTGTTTTTT
CDR3: CASSPNAGQGNEKLFF

length: 16
size: NA
J: TRBJ2-1
D: TRBD2
V: TRBV11-2
DNA: TGTGCCAGCAGCTTAGTTTCGGGGGGGCTTGTCAATGAGCAGTTCTTC
CDR3: CASSLVSGGLVNEQFF

length: 13
size: NA
J: TRBJ1-6
D: TRBD1
V: TRBV5-1
DNA: TGCGCCAGCGGGTCTGACAGGGGGTCACCCCTCCACTTT
CDR3: CASGSDRGSPLHF

length: 18
size: NA
J: TRBJ2-5
D: TRBD2
V: TRBV4-2
DNA: TGTGCCAGCAGCCAAGAAGGGAGTAGCGGGGGGGTTCGAGAGACCCAGTACTTC
CDR3: CASSQEGSSGGVRETQYF

length: 16
size: NA
J: TRBJ2-6
D: TRBD1
V: TRBV7-9
DNA: TGTGCGCTTACAGGGGAACACCTCTCTGGGGCCAACGTCCTGACTTTC
CDR3: CALTGEHLSGANVLTF

length: 14
size: once
J: TRBJ1-2
D: NA
V: TRBV27
DNA: TGTGCCAGCAGTCCCCGCAGGGGAAGCTATGGCTACACCTTC
CDR3: CASSPRRGSYGYTF

length: 18
size: NA
J: TRBJ1-6
D: NA
V: TRBV30
DNA: TGTGCCTGGAGACTTCCCTTAAGAGACGGGTCCTATAATTCACCCCTCCACTTT
CDR3: CAWRLPLRDGSYNSPLHF

length: 15
size: NA
J: TRBJ2-7
D: TRBD1
V: TRBV5-1
DNA: TGCGCCAGCAGGGACTGGACAGGGCTCCGTTTCGAGCAGTACTTC
CDR3: CASRDWTGLRFEQYF

length: 18
size: NA
J: TRBJ1-1
D: TRBD1
V: TRBV19
DNA: TGTGCCAGTAGTATAGTTAACAGGGGGCGCGATGAGAACACTGAAGCTTTCTTT
CDR3: CASSIVNRGRDENTEAFF

length: 12
size: NA
J: TRBJ1-1
D: NA
V: TRBV12-3/TRBV12-4
DNA: TGTGCCAGCAGTTTAGGGGCCAGTAAAGCTTTCTTT
CDR3: CASSLGASKAFF

length: 17
size: NA
J: TRBJ1-5
D: TRBD1
V: TRBV6-6
DNA: TGTGCCAGCAGTCACCTTTATGGGACAGGGGGCGATCAGCCCCAGCATTTT
CDR3: CASSHLYGTGGDQPQHF

length: 15
size: NA
J: TRBJ2-2
D: NA
V: TRBV2
DNA: TGTGCCAGCAGTAAAAACCCTATTAACACCGGGGAGCTGTTTTTT
CDR3: CASSKNPINTGELFF

length: 18
size: NA
J: TRBJ1-6
D: NA
V: TRBV19
DNA: TGTGCCAGTAGTGCTTTGGGCAGCCGCACCAGGGGTAATTCACCCCTCCACTTT
CDR3: CASSALGSRTRGNSPLHF

length: 14
size: NA
J: TRBJ2-3
D: NA
V: TRBV5-6
DNA: TGTGCCAGCAGCCGGAGACTGACCGTAGATACGCAGTATTTT
CDR3: CASSRRLTVDTQYF

length: 13
size: NA
J: TRBJ1-5
D: TRBD1
V: TRBV6-2/TRBV6-3
DNA: TGTGCCAGCAGTTCATTTTCAGGGGGACCCCAGCATTTT
CDR3: CASSSFSGGPQHF

length: 14
size: once
J: TRBJ1-4
D: TRBD1
V: TRBV10-2
DNA: TGCGCCAGCAGCCTACAGGGGAAAATTGAAAAACTGTTTTTT
CDR3: CASSLQGKIEKLFF

length: 16
size: once
J: TRBJ1-3
D: NA
V: TRBV28
DNA: TGTGCCAGCAGTTTATTGGGCCCCCCGTTGGGAAACACCATATATTTT
CDR3: CASSLLGPPLGNTIYF

length: 16
size: NA
J: TRBJ2-2
D: TRBD2
V: TRBV4-3
DNA: TGCGCCAGCAGCCAAGAAGGGAGGGGTGGTACCGGGGAGCTGTTTTTT
CDR3: CASSQEGRGGTGELFF

length: 13
size: NA
J: TRBJ2-2
D: NA
V: TRBV10-3
DNA: TGTGCCATCTACCAGGGGAACACCGGGGAGCTGTTTTTT
CDR3: CAIYQGNTGELFF